The 29 T cell receptor beta chains in this list originate from one sample, sequenced in a study of early T cells in non-severe SARS-CoV-2 infection. TCRdb re-called the 5' RACE reads through MiXCR, storing one row per CDR3 protein. The sample contains tens of thousands of distinct CDR3 sequences, about 15% of which appear only once. Sequenced material: whole blood. These receptors all come from an adult who was a healthcare worker with PCR-confirmed SARS-CoV-2 infection or an uninfected control (not recorded which).

The chain uses TRBV28 and TRBJ2-7, with D tentatively TRBD1 (5 bases). The CDR3 consists of 13 residues. Per the germline V gene, CDR1 is MDHEN and CDR2 is SYDVKM. V lost 2 bases and J lost 5, with 10 bases in between. As DNA, the CDR3 is TGTGCCAGCAGTTTACAGGGCCGAAACGAGCAGTACTTC. It yields the protein CASSLQGRNEQYF.

The chain links TRBV20-1 to TRBJ2-1; no definite D call. V gave up 4 bases and J gave up 12 bases, with 7 bases separating them. CDR1 and CDR2 from the germline V gene are DFQATT and SNEGSKA (reference sequence). The CDR3 runs to 9 residues. This chain's CDR3 is CSATNRQFF. The CDR3 DNA is TGCAGTGCTACCAATCGGCAGTTCTTC.

This chain links TRBV12-3 or TRBV12-4 with TRBJ2-3; 9 positions agree with TRBD2. J lost 2 bases, V lost 7 bases, and 7 bases had no gene match. The length of the CDR3 is 15 residues. CDR3 coding DNA: TGTGCCAGCAAACCTAGACTAGCGGTCACAGATACGCAGTATTTT. Translating it yields CASKPRLAVTDTQYF.

In this sample, this clonotype turned up a few times. The V and J genes are TRBV28 and TRBJ2-7, with 10 bases fitting TRBD2. The CDR3 has 16 amino acids. Trimming cost V 5 bases and J 3 bases; bases outside gene matches: 10. From germline, CDR1 is MDHEN and CDR2 SYDVKM. The CDR3 DNA reads TGTGCCAGCAGTCCTACGACTAGCGGGTCGTACTACGAGCAGTACTTC. Encoded protein: CASSPTTSGSYYEQYF.

The sample holds many counts of this clonotype. This chain's CDR3 is CASNLGGNRGELFF. The DNA for the CDR3 is TGTGCCAGCAACCTAGGGGGGAATCGAGGGGAGCTGTTTTTT. This chain joins TRBV12-3 or TRBV12-4 and TRBJ2-2, with D possibly being TRBD1 or TRBD2 (6 bases each). The ends were cut back, 7 bases at V and 8 bases at J, with 17 bases in the middle. This CDR3 has 14 amino acids.

This clonotype was observed at least ten times. V is TRBV6-2 or TRBV6-3 and J is TRBJ2-3; 12 positions agree with TRBD2. The CDR3 has 15 residues. Germline trimming cut 5 bases from V and 7 bases from J; bases unmatched to any gene: 7. Germline loops: CDR1 MNHEY, CDR2 SVGEGT. The CDR3 protein is CASSALAGGWHTQYF. DNA for the CDR3: TGTGCCAGCAGTGCACTAGCGGGAGGTTGGCATACGCAGTATTTT.

The table lists this clonotype with many counts. The chain employs TRBV11-2 and TRBJ2-1; 11 nucleotides agree with TRBD2. With V trimmed by 5 bases and J by 8 bases, 11 bases remained unmatched. Germline V gene sequence: CDR1 SGHAT, CDR2 FQNNGV. The CDR3 is 16 residues long. The CDR3 reads CASSRLLAGVIDEQFF. The CDR3 nucleotides read TGTGCCAGCAGCCGCTTACTAGCGGGAGTAATTGATGAGCAGTTCTTC.

CDR3 protein: CASSTPTRSKNIQYF. The CDR3 DNA reads TGTGCCAGCAGCACCCCTACTCGTTCCAAAAACATTCAGTACTTC. The chain uses TRBV13 and TRBJ2-4; D is uncertain. This CDR3 is built from 15 residues. V was pared by 5 bases and J by 2 bases, with 13 bases between. In germline, CDR1 is PRHDT, CDR2 FYEKMQ (reference sequence). The whole variable domain, remainder taken from reference TRBV13 and TRBJ2-4, is AAGVIQSPRHLIKEKRETATLKCYPIPRHDTVYWYQQGPGQDPQFLISFYEKMQSDKGSIPDRFSAQQFSDYHSELNMSSLELGDSALYFCASSTPTRSKNIQYFGAGTRLSVL.

At least ten counts were recorded for this clonotype. The CDR3 nucleotides read TGTGCCAGCAGCTTAACAAAGGGTCTTAAGAACACTGAAGCTTTCTTT. Protein sequence: CASSLTKGLKNTEAFF. The V and J genes are TRBV7-2 and TRBJ1-1; no firm D call. The CDR3 is made up of 16 amino acids. Germline-derived CDR1 and CDR2 are SGHTA and FQGNSA. Trimming shortened V by 2 bases and J by 1 base, and 14 bases separated the two germline ends.

V is TRBV28 and J is TRBJ2-7; D is unclear. This CDR3 contains 11 residues. CDR1 MDHEN and CDR2 SYDVKM come from the germline V gene. V lost 8 bases, J lost 6 bases, and 11 bases lay in between. The CDR3 protein is CASFLSREQYF. As DNA, the CDR3 is TGTGCCAGCTTTTTATCCCGCGAGCAGTACTTC.

This clonotype appeared a single time. The gene calls are TRBV5-6 and TRBJ2-7; no clear D gene. V shed 0 bases and J shed 2 bases, with 9 bases lying between them. The CDR3 spans 14 residues. The germline V gene has CDR1 SGHDT and CDR2 YYEEEE. This CDR3 reads CASSLGASTYEQYF. The CDR3, as DNA: TGTGCCAGCAGCTTGGGGGCCAGCACCTACGAGCAGTACTTC.

This clonotype was recorded a few times. The chain couples TRBV7-9 to TRBJ2-7; TRBD1 is a possible D gene (5 bases). The CDR3 has 13 residues. In germline, CDR1 is SEHNR, CDR2 FQNEAQ (reference sequence). V lost 5 bases and J lost 3, with 11 bases in between. The chain's CDR3 is CASSPGPDYEQYF. CDR3 DNA: TGTGCCAGCAGCCCAGGGCCCGACTACGAGCAGTACTTC.

This clonotype occurred many times. The V and J genes are TRBV7-8 and TRBJ2-7; the D gene is possibly TRBD2 (6 bases). The germline V and J ends were trimmed by 1 base and 2 bases, with 15 bases remaining between them. From germline, CDR1 is SGHVS and CDR2 FQNEAQ. CDR3 size: 16 residues. CDR3 nucleotides: TGTGCCAGCAGCTTAGATCTTCAGTGGGGGGCCTACGAGCAGTACTTC. The encoded protein is CASSLDLQWGAYEQYF.

This clonotype was detected only a few times. The chain joins TRBV25-1 to TRBJ1-3; possibly TRBD1 for D (6 bases). With 4 bases removed from V and 3 bases from J, the gap between germline ends came to 13 bases. Germline-derived CDR1 and CDR2 are MGHDK and SYGVNS. This CDR3 spans 15 amino acids. The CDR3 DNA reads as TGTGCCAGCAGTGCAACAGGGTCTGGTGGAAACACCATATATTTT. Translating it yields CASSATGSGGNTIYF.

This clonotype was seen more than once but under ten times. The J gene is TRBJ2-1, the V gene TRBV29-1; maybe TRBD1 (5 bases). Germline V gene lookup returns CDR1 SQVTM and CDR2 ANQGSEA. CDR3 length: 11 amino acids. The V end lost 4 bases, the J end lost 6 bases, and 7 bases lay between the germline ends. CDR3 nucleotide sequence: TGCAGCGTTGGACAGCTCAATGAGCAGTTCTTC. This encodes CSVGQLNEQFF.

The V gene is TRBV7-9, the J gene TRBJ2-3; 10 bases align to TRBD2. J was trimmed by 0 bases and V by 5 bases; bases with no gene match: 5. Looked up from germline, CDR1 is SEHNR and CDR2 is FQNEAQ (reference sequence). The CDR3 runs to 16 residues. The CDR3 loop is CASSPGLALSTDTQYF. The CDR3 DNA reads TGTGCCAGCAGCCCGGGACTAGCGTTGAGCACAGATACGCAGTATTTT.

V and J are TRBV21-1 and TRBJ2-3; no check of the table's D call, TRBD1, against the DNA was made. TRBV21-1 is shown as a pseudogene. The CDR3 extends over 13 amino acids. The CDR3, as DNA: TGTGCCAGCTCAGGACAGGGAACAGATACGCAGTATTTT. Amino acids: CASSGQGTDTQYF.

The gene calls are TRBV7-6 and TRBJ2-7; 8 bases fit TRBD1. Per germline, CDR1 SGHVS and CDR2 FNYEAQ. Trimming took 1 base from V and 2 from J; bases not matched to a gene: 7. The CDR3 runs to 16 residues. CDR3 sequence reads: CASSLDAGGAPYEQYF. CDR3 DNA sequence: TGTGCCAGCAGCTTAGATGCAGGGGGCGCTCCCTACGAGCAGTACTTC.

A few counts support this clonotype. The CDR3 coding sequence is TGTGCCAGCAGCCTTAGCGGGAGAGATACGCAGTATTTT. This codes for CASSLSGRDTQYF. This chain uses TRBV6-2 or TRBV6-3 with TRBJ2-3; 9 bases agree with TRBD2. There are 13 residues in the CDR3. The V segment lost 6 bases and the J segment 5 bases; nucleotides outside the gene matches: 3. The germline V gene encodes CDR1 MNHEY and CDR2 SVGEGT.

This sequence joins TRBV20-1 and TRBJ2-2, with TRBD2 matching over 10 bases. With V trimmed by 2 bases and J by 3 bases, 0 bases remained unmatched. This CDR3 comprises 14 residues. Germline loops: CDR1 DFQATT, CDR2 SNEGSKA (reference sequence). CDR3 sequence: CSARLAGDTGELFF. The CDR3 nucleotides read TGCAGTGCTAGACTAGCGGGAGACACCGGGGAGCTGTTTTTT.

In this sample, this clonotype turned up many times. This sequence joins TRBV5-1 and TRBJ1-4; D uncertain. The CDR3 spans 14 residues. Germline V gene lookup returns CDR1 SGHRS and CDR2 YFSETQ. V dropped 0 bases and J dropped 7 bases, with 10 bases sitting between them. For the CDR3, the DNA is TGCGCCAGCAGCTTGGAAGGATTGGGTGAAAAACTGTTTTTT. Translated: CASSLEGLGEKLFF.

The V call is TRBV2, the J call TRBJ1-2; D is ambiguous. From germline, CDR1 is SNHLY and CDR2 FYNNEI. The V gene lost 2 bases and the J gene lost 4 bases, with 20 bases spanning the gap. The length of the CDR3 is 17 residues. CDR3 nucleotide sequence: TGTGCCAGCAGTGAATACGGACCCACACTGGAGCTCTATGGCTACACCTTC. Translation gives CASSEYGPTLELYGYTF.

The chain has TRBV29-1 and TRBJ2-5, with D possibly matching TRBD1 (7 bases). Trimming removed 5 bases at V and 3 bases at J, with 25 bases between. The CDR3 totals 17 residues. Germline CDR1 reads SQVTM; CDR2 reads ANQGSEA. CDR3 sequence (DNA): TGCAGCGTTTCACCGTCCAGGGGGGAAGGGATAGAAGAGACCCAGTACTTC. Residues: CSVSPSRGEGIEETQYF.

This clonotype was recorded a few times. The chain links TRBV5-5 to TRBJ2-1; D is possibly TRBD1 or TRBD2 (5 bases each). V was cut by 0 bases and J by 4 bases, with 11 bases left in between. Germline V lookup: CDR1 SGHKS, CDR2 YYEKEE (reference sequence). This CDR3 contains 15 residues. CDR3 in DNA: TGTGCCAGCAGCTTGGCAATGGGGGAGTACAATGAGCAGTTCTTC. Amino acid sequence: CASSLAMGEYNEQFF.

The chain employs TRBV5-1 and TRBJ2-3; tentative D call: TRBD2 (5 bases). The V end lost 5 bases, the J end lost 0 bases, and 16 bases lay between the germline ends. This CDR3 has 16 amino acids. The germline gives CDR1 SGHRS, CDR2 YFSETQ. CDR3 sequence: CASRTTTAVSTDTQYF. DNA of the CDR3: TGCGCCAGCAGGACCACCACAGCGGTTAGCACAGATACGCAGTATTTT.

This clonotype was found many times. The chain has TRBV14 and TRBJ2-7; D ambiguous. V was clipped by 6 bases and J by 2 bases, with 8 bases between them. In germline, CDR1 is SGHDN, CDR2 FVKESK. The CDR3 runs 12 residues. The CDR3 region has the DNA TGTGCCAGCAGTGTGGTCACCTACGAGCAGTACTTC. Its translation: CASSVVTYEQYF.

This chain uses TRBV28 with TRBJ2-5; D uncertain. Germline loops: CDR1 MDHEN, CDR2 SYDVKM. V was shortened by 2 bases and J by 5 bases, with 12 bases between the two germline ends. The CDR3 loop spans 14 amino acids. This chain's CDR3 is CASSLIAAGETQYF. CDR3 DNA: TGTGCCAGCAGTTTAATCGCAGCCGGGGAGACCCAGTACTTC. Variable domain in full (rest from reference TRBV28 and TRBJ2-5): DVKVTQSSRYLVKRTGEKVFLECVQDMDHENMFWYRQDPGLGLRLIYFSYDVKMKEKGDIPEGYSVSREKKERFSLILESASTNQTSMYLCASSLIAAGETQYFGPGTRLLVL.

V usage is TRBV5-4 and J usage is TRBJ1-2; D gene ambiguous. This CDR3 has 14 residues. The V gene lost 4 bases and the J gene lost 3 bases, with 13 bases spanning the gap. Germline CDR1 reads SGHNT; CDR2 reads YYREEE (reference sequence). The CDR3 DNA follows: TGTGCCAGCAGCCACGGTATGCCGGACTATGGCTACACCTTC. It encodes CASSHGMPDYGYTF.

V gene TRBV7-2 combines with J gene TRBJ2-7; D is possibly TRBD1 (6 bases). V lost 5 bases, J lost 3 bases, and 17 bases lay in between. Germline lookup yields CDR1 SGHTA and CDR2 FQGNSA. This CDR3 contains 15 residues. The CDR3 is CASSPWDTQFYEQYF. The CDR3 coding sequence is TGTGCCAGCAGCCCGTGGGACACCCAATTCTACGAGCAGTACTTC.